One sample yielded the 27 T cell receptor beta chains listed below, sequenced in a study of blood T cell repertoires in COVID-19. TCRdb's table, derived via immunoSEQ multiplex PCR, lists solely in-frame clones and lacks some. The profile shows about 150,000 clones, under 90% of them singletons. Input material: PBMCs or T cells enriched from blood (not recorded which). These receptors originate from a man in his fifties who had recovered from COVID-19.

In its sample, this clone was seen once. This rearrangement joins TRBV7-3 to TRBJ2-1; 8 bases match TRBD2. There are 15 residues in the CDR3. V lost 5 bases and J lost 4; bases outside the gene matches: 7. Germline V gene lookup returns CDR1 SGHTA and CDR2 FQGTGA. The CDR3 loop is CASSHLAGPYNEQFF. For the CDR3, the DNA is TGTGCCAGCAGCCACCTAGCGGGCCCTTACAATGAGCAGTTCTTC.

V is TRBV6-5 and J is TRBJ1-1, with TRBD1 as a possible D gene (5 bases). The CDR3 runs to 14 residues. V shed 0 bases and J shed 11 bases, with 16 bases lying between them. CDR1 is MNHEY and CDR2 is SVGAGI in the germline V gene. The CDR3: CASSYSYQGLGAFF. As DNA, the CDR3 is TGTGCCAGCAGTTACTCCTATCAGGGACTGGGGGCTTTCTTT.

J is TRBJ2-3 and V is TRBV4-1; D unresolved. Between the trimmed V and J ends, which lost 0 bases and 5 bases, there was a span of 12 bases. Germline-derived CDR1 and CDR2 are MGHRA and YSYEKL. There are 15 residues in the CDR3. The CDR3 DNA is TGCGCCAGCAGCCAAGATCTTCCGAGAAAAGATACGCAGTATTTT. It is translated as CASSQDLPRKDTQYF.

The gene calls are TRBV5-6 and TRBJ2-5; 12 nucleotides line up with TRBD2. The CDR3 is 15 residues long. The V and J ends lost 3 bases and 4 bases, in that order; junction bases with no gene match: 4. Germline CDR1 is SGHDT and CDR2 is YYEEEE. CDR3 bases: TGTGCCAGCAGCTCTAGCGGGGGGGCCGTAGAGACCCAGTACTTC. It specifies CASSSSGGAVETQYF.

V and J are TRBV30 and TRBJ2-1; 16 bases line up with TRBD2. This CDR3 has 16 amino acids. Germline-derived CDR1 and CDR2 are GTSNPN and SVGIG (reference sequence). The trim removed 5 bases at V and 8 bases at J, leaving 9 bases unmatched. This CDR3 reads CAWSPGLAGGPDEQFF. The CDR3 region has the DNA TGTGCCTGGTCACCGGGACTAGCGGGGGGGCCTGATGAGCAGTTCTTC.

The chain employs TRBV27 and TRBJ1-6; no definite D call. Germline V CDR1 and CDR2: MNHEY, SMNVEV (reference sequence). The length of the CDR3 is 15 residues. Trimming pared 6 bases from V and 6 bases from J, leaving 15 bases between. The CDR3 is CASRYGITANSPLHF. The CDR3 nucleotides are TGTGCCAGCAGGTATGGAATAACAGCTAATTCACCCCTCCACTTT.

The V and J genes are TRBV7-9 and TRBJ1-3, with TRBD1 as a possible D gene (6 bases). Per germline, CDR1 SEHNR and CDR2 FQNEAQ (reference sequence). The CDR3 has 18 residues. The ends were cut back, 5 bases at V and 3 bases at J, with 23 bases in the middle. The CDR3 DNA is TGTGCCAGCAGCCCGGGTGGAGGCCGGGGGGCGTATGGAAACACCATATATTTT. Protein: CASSPGGGRGAYGNTIYF.

The chain joins TRBV5-1 to TRBJ2-1, with 9 nucleotides matching TRBD1. CDR1 SGHRS and CDR2 YFSETQ come from the germline V gene. The length of the CDR3 is 15 residues. Trimming at V came to 3 bases and at J to 7 bases, leaving 8 bases not matched to a gene. The CDR3 DNA reads as TGCGCCAGCAGCTCCCGACAGGGGGTACGGAATGAGCAGTTCTTC. Amino acids: CASSSRQGVRNEQFF.

This clone was observed a handful of times. The CDR3 DNA reads as TGTGCCAGCTCACCTGACAGGGTCTCTACTGAAGCTTTCTTT. Amino acid sequence: CASSPDRVSTEAFF. V is TRBV18 and J is TRBJ1-1; 7 bases agree with TRBD1. There are 14 residues in the CDR3. With 3 bases clipped from V and 5 bases from J, the junction kept 6 bases outside the gene matches. Germline V CDR1 and CDR2: KGHSH, LQKENI.

The chain employs TRBV29-1 and TRBJ1-2; D remains unclear. This CDR3 spans 12 amino acids. Trimming cost V 2 bases and J 1 base, with 5 bases left between them. From germline, CDR1 is SQVTM and CDR2 ANQGSEA. CDR3 protein: CSVESINYGYTF. The CDR3 DNA is TGCAGCGTTGAAAGCATTAACTATGGCTACACCTTC. The variable domain in full, completed from reference TRBV29-1 and TRBJ1-2, reads SAVISQKPSRDICQRGTSLTIQCQVDSQVTMMFWYRQQPGQSLTLIATANQGSEATYESGFVIDKFPISRPNLTFSTLTVSNMSPEDSSIYLCSVESINYGYTFGSGTRLTVV.

V is TRBV2 and J is TRBJ1-5, with 7 bases lining up with TRBD1. The CDR3 runs to 14 residues. J was trimmed by 4 bases and V by 5 bases; bases with no gene match: 5. Per germline, CDR1 SNHLY and CDR2 FYNNEI. The CDR3 nucleotides read TGTGCCAGCAGTAAGGGACAGAATAATCAGCCCCAGCATTTT. Its protein is CASSKGQNNQPQHF. Full variable domain (rest looked up from reference TRBV2 and TRBJ1-5): EPEVTQTPSHQVTQMGQEVILRCVPISNHLYFYWYRQILGQKVEFLVSFYNNEISEKSEIFDDQFSVERPDGSNFTLKIRSTKLEDSAMYFCASSKGQNNQPQHFGDGTRLSIL.

This clone has a single count. The CDR3 region is CASSLGGGPSGNTIYF. Here the CDR3 DNA reads TGTGCCAGCAGTTTGGGCGGGGGACCCTCTGGAAACACCATATATTTT. The rearrangement links TRBV7-3 to TRBJ1-3, with D perhaps TRBD1 (5 bases). Deletions cut 6 bases from V and 0 bases from J, with 15 bases between. The length of the CDR3 is 16 residues. CDR1 SGHTA and CDR2 FQGTGA come from the germline V gene.

The chain links TRBV19 to TRBJ1-2; D possibly corresponds to TRBD1 (5 bases). Germline V gene data show CDR1 as LNHDA and CDR2 as SQIVND (reference sequence). Trimming took 1 base from V and 8 from J, leaving 8 bases between them. This CDR3 has 12 residues. The CDR3 region has the DNA TGTGCCAGTAGTATAGGCAGGGCGGGCTACACCTTC. Protein sequence: CASSIGRAGYTF.

This rearrangement joins TRBV30 to TRBJ2-2; 14 bases match TRBD2. Germline CDR1 reads GTSNPN; CDR2 reads SVGIG (reference sequence). V shed 2 bases, J shed 7 bases, and the junction held 12 bases outside the gene matches. The CDR3 is 18 residues long. The CDR3, as DNA: TGTGCCTGGAGTCCCCCACCGACTAGCGGGGGGGTTGACGGGGAGCTGTTTTTT. Protein: CAWSPPPTSGGVDGELFF.

The chain is built from TRBV11-3 and TRBJ2-1; 9 positions match TRBD1. V trimming: 5 bases; J trimming: 5 bases; junction bases outside the gene matches: 7. In germline, CDR1 is SGHNT, CDR2 YENEEA. The CDR3 has 15 residues. The CDR3 is CASSLRDRANNEQFF. The CDR3 DNA is TGTGCCAGCAGCCTCCGGGACAGGGCCAACAATGAGCAGTTCTTC.

The V and J genes are TRBV5-4 and TRBJ2-7; 9 bases align to TRBD1. V lost 4 bases to trimming and J lost 3 bases; unmatched junction nucleotides: 5. In germline, CDR1 is SGHNT, CDR2 YYREEE (reference sequence). The CDR3 runs 14 residues. CDR3 sequence reads: CASSPRQGVYEQYF. The CDR3 DNA follows: TGTGCCAGCAGCCCTCGACAGGGGGTCTACGAGCAGTACTTC.

The V call is TRBV15, the J call TRBJ1-1; tentatively, D is TRBD1 (5 bases). Trimming cost V 0 bases and J 0 bases, with 14 bases left between them. The CDR3 is made up of 17 amino acids. In germline, CDR1 is LNHNV, CDR2 YYDKDF (reference sequence). The CDR3 here is CATSRDRGTGLNTEAFF. CDR3 in DNA: TGTGCCACCAGCAGAGATAGGGGAACAGGATTGAACACTGAAGCTTTCTTT.

The genes are TRBV30 and TRBJ1-2, with TRBD1 matching over 12 bases. The CDR3 length is 14 residues. Germline lookup yields CDR1 GTSNPN and CDR2 SVGIG (reference sequence). V dropped 4 bases and J dropped 4; count of bases not matched to a gene: 4. The CDR3 protein is CAWKGQGAGYGYTF. The CDR3 bases are TGTGCCTGGAAGGGACAGGGGGCCGGCTATGGCTACACCTTC.

CDR3 region: CATSRERSNTEAFF. DNA for the CDR3: TGTGCCACCAGCAGAGAACGGTCGAACACTGAAGCTTTCTTT. The chain couples TRBV15 to TRBJ1-1; D is unresolved. Trimming removed 0 bases from V and 1 base from J, with 6 bases in between. The CDR3 has 14 amino acids. The germline gives CDR1 LNHNV, CDR2 YYDKDF (reference sequence).

As concerns this clone: Other DNA sequences from this sample encode an identical CDR3 as well. The chain employs TRBV9 and TRBJ1-3; D gene ambiguous. This CDR3 has 15 amino acids. Trimming pared 0 bases from V and 0 bases from J, leaving 7 bases between. Germline assignment: CDR1 SGDLS and CDR2 YYNGEE. As DNA, the CDR3 is TGTGCCAGCAGCGTAGGCGGGGTCTCTGGAAACACCATATATTTT. Its protein product is CASSVGGVSGNTIYF.

This clone was detected once. The V and J genes are TRBV27 and TRBJ2-1; TRBD1 agrees at 7 bases. This CDR3 is built from 15 residues. The V segment lost 5 bases and the J segment 2 bases; nucleotides outside the gene matches: 6. Germline lookup yields CDR1 MNHEY and CDR2 SMNVEV (reference sequence). The CDR3 spells CASSIRQGAYNEQFF. The CDR3 region has the DNA TGTGCCAGCAGTATCCGACAGGGCGCCTACAATGAGCAGTTCTTC.

V is TRBV6-2 or TRBV6-3 and J is TRBJ1-1, with D uncertain. Trimming took off 2 bases at V and 0 bases at J, with 7 bases between the two ends. Germline lookup yields CDR1 MNHEY and CDR2 SVGEGT. This CDR3 comprises 14 residues. The CDR3 nucleotides are TGTGCCAGCAGTTACCTACAGATGAACACTGAAGCTTTCTTT. It codes for CASSYLQMNTEAFF.

This chain uses TRBV5-5 with TRBJ2-2; D is possibly TRBD1 (6 bases). Trimming removed 0 bases at V and 6 bases at J, with 18 bases between. The germline V gene encodes CDR1 SGHKS and CDR2 YYEKEE (reference sequence). The CDR3 runs to 17 residues. This CDR3 reads CASSLALQGWIAGELFF. The CDR3 region has the DNA TGTGCCAGCAGCTTGGCTCTACAGGGATGGATCGCCGGGGAGCTGTTTTTT.

The rearrangement joins TRBV7-9 to TRBJ2-5; D is uncertain. The V and J ends lost 4 bases and 3 bases respectively, with 21 bases between them. CDR1 and CDR2 (germline): SEHNR, FQNEAQ (reference sequence). The CDR3 sequence is 17 residues long. The CDR3 nucleotides read TGTGCCAGCAGCTCACCGTGGAGCGCCAACCTAAAAGAGACCCAGTACTTC. It is translated as CASSSPWSANLKETQYF.

The rearrangement uses TRBV5-5 and TRBJ1-4, with D tentatively TRBD1 (6 bases). CDR1 SGHKS and CDR2 YYEKEE come from the germline V gene (reference sequence). V lost 4 bases to trimming and J lost 7 bases, with 14 bases between them. The CDR3 loop spans 14 amino acids. The CDR3: CASSPRTDREKLFF. The CDR3 DNA follows: TGTGCCAGCAGCCCTCGGACAGACCGTGAAAAACTGTTTTTT.

V and J are TRBV6-2 or TRBV6-3 and TRBJ1-6; D is undetermined. With 5 bases removed from V and 0 bases from J, the gap between germline ends came to 5 bases. The germline CDR1 and CDR2 sequences are MNHEY and SVGEGT. This CDR3 has 14 residues. CDR3 loop: CASSISSYNSPLHF. DNA of the CDR3: TGTGCCAGCAGTATCAGCTCCTATAATTCACCCCTCCACTTT.

This rearrangement joins TRBV3-1 (or the pseudogene TRBV3-2) to TRBJ2-6, with D uncertain. V lost 5 bases, J lost 0 bases, and 5 bases lay in between. CDR3 length: 14 amino acids. The germline V gene encodes CDR1 LGHDT and CDR2 YNNKEL (reference sequence). The CDR3 region has the DNA TGTGCCAGCAGCTCTAACTCTGGGGCCAACGTCCTGACTTTC. It translates to CASSSNSGANVLTF.